This T cell receptor beta chain was documented in a study of graft-versus-host responses after intestinal transplantation. Study-wide background: Transplants given to recipients were multivisceral, liver-intestinal, or isolated intestinal. Study findings and constraints: There were GvH clones found in recipient marrow, and some of them appeared first in ileum or blood.

The CDR3 length is 15 residues. Trimming removed 2 bases from V and 0 bases from J; junction bases left unmatched: 2. Germline loops: CDR1 MDHEN, CDR2 SYDVKM. The data were produced by immunoSEQ multiplex PCR, yet TCRdb's version contains in-frame clones alone and is incomplete. The table records more than 65,000 clones, 85% to 90% of them present only once. Turning to this clone: The target antigen is unknown.

The clonotype comes from a human donor who received an intestinal transplant. The chain recombines TRBV28 with TRBJ2-7; 9 bases map to TRBD2. The sample here was unstimulated CD4+ T cells sorted from spleen or lymph node cells, taken before intestinal transplant. CDR3 region: CASSLAGGLSYEQYF. The CDR3 DNA reads as TGTGCCAGCAGTTTAGCGGGAGGGCTCTCCTACGAGCAGTACTTC. The complete variable domain, with remaining parts taken from reference TRBV28 and TRBJ2-7, reads DVKVTQSSRYLVKRTGEKVFLECVQDMDHENMFWYRQDPGLGLRLIYFSYDVKMKEKGDIPEGYSVSREKKERFSLILESASTNQTSMYLCASSLAGGLSYEQYFGPGTRLTVT.